Given below is one T cell receptor (beta chain) in context. Assay: immunoSEQ multiplex PCR; the TCRdb copy retains only in-frame clones and omits some. Of approximately 600,000 clones in the sample, 85% to 95% were seen once. This specimen comes from a study of shared clonotypes between healthy human individuals. Naive CD8 cells comprised CD45RO-negative, CCR7-positively selected cells, excluding terminally differentiated effector memory CD45RA+ cells. The CDR3 has 13 amino acids. Germline V CDR1 and CDR2: SGHAT, FQNNGV. The germline V and J ends were trimmed by 1 base and 5 bases, with 8 bases remaining between them.

The source material was naive CD8+ T cells sorted from blood. The rearrangement uses TRBV11-2 and TRBJ2-5; D not resolved. The receptor comes from a woman aged 30 to 39 in good health. The CDR3 loop is CASSLGVEETQYF. In DNA form, the CDR3 reads TGTGCCAGCAGCTTAGGGGTTGAGGAGACCCAGTACTTC.